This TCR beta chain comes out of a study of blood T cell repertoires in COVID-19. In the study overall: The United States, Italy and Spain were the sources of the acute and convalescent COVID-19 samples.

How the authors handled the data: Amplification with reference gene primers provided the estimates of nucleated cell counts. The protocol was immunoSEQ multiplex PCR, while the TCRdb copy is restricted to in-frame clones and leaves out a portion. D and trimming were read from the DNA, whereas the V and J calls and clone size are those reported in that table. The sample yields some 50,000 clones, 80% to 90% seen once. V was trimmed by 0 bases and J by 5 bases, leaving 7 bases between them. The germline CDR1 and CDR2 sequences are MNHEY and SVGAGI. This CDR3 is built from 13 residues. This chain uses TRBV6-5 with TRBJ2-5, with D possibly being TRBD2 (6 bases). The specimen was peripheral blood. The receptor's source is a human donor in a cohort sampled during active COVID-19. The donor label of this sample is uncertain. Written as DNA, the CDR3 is TGTGCCAGCAGTTACTCGCTAGCGGAGACCCAGTACTTC. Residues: CASSYSLAETQYF.